These T cell receptor beta chains were read from a single sample in a study of blood T cell repertoires in COVID-19. Using immunoSEQ multiplex PCR, the repertoire was profiled, and TCRdb retains in-frame clones only, with some absent. The table records about 70,000 clones, 75% to 90% of them present only once. Sequencing input: peripheral blood. The receptors were gathered from a human donor in a cohort sampled during active COVID-19. The conserved cysteine and the conserved F or W are not part of the CDR3 here. The order of the fields is D gene, V gene, J gene, CDR3 protein. D genes are given only for firm matches.

.	TRBV10-2	TRBJ1-2	ASSEFARRNYGYT
.	TRBV3-1/TRBV3-2	TRBJ2-7	ASSQERGTRVDEQY
.	TRBV28	TRBJ2-3	ASSITGLSTDTQY
.	TRBV7-2	TRBJ1-2	ASSLEDIYGYT
.	TRBV12-3/TRBV12-4	TRBJ1-1	ASMVQPNTEAF
.	TRBV30	TRBJ1-1	VVERVNTEAF
.	TRBV28	TRBJ1-6	ASSAPRDNSPLH
TRBD2	TRBV6-2/TRBV6-3	TRBJ2-1	ASSWGGYNEQF
.	TRBV7-3	TRBJ2-3	ASSLAGSSDTQY
.	TRBV2	TRBJ2-3	ASSGRTSTDTQY
.	TRBV14	TRBJ2-1	ASSQARVGEQF
TRBD1	TRBV19	TRBJ2-7	ASSMRVRGPYEQY
.	TRBV7-2	TRBJ1-5	ASSFTGSGQPQH
.	TRBV2	TRBJ2-2	ASSVLRTVGVWTGELF
.	TRBV19	TRBJ2-7	ASSPRDSPAYEQY
.	TRBV10-3	TRBJ2-1	ATTGTLDNEQF